The T cell receptor beta chain described here comes from a study of cytomegalovirus exposure and HLA in healthy donors. About the research overall: A later analysis reported the 120 or so validation repertoires used the same platform as the approximately 660 first-cohort repertoires.

Repertoires were generated with immunoSEQ multiplex PCR, while TCRdb's copy carries only in-frame clones and drops some. This table has tens of thousands of clones, approximately 91% appearing once. Of note for this clone: Its antigen is not identified.

Germline lookup yields CDR1 SQVTM and CDR2 ANQGSEA. Trimming cost V 5 bases and J 5 bases, with 13 bases left between them. The CDR3 covers 13 residues. Overall study results and limits: There were about 160 TCR beta chains listed as cytomegalovirus-associated. A few CMV-associated chains were confirmed in vitro to be specific for CMV antigens. Within the 120 or so validation repertoires, first-cohort TCR clusters tended to co-occur, according to a later analysis.

The clonotype comes from a man aged 18 to 29 in good health and CMV-seronegative. The sample consisted of PBMCs. The chain joins TRBV29-1 to TRBJ2-1, with D hard to call. CDR3 sequence reads: CSVNSFLNNEQFF. The DNA for the CDR3 is TGCAGCGTTAACAGTTTCCTGAACAATGAGCAGTTCTTC.